This record concerns one TCR beta chain sequence. Its antigen is unknown. V shed 10 bases, J shed 3 bases, and the junction held 4 bases outside the gene matches. The CDR3 has 12 amino acids. Germline assignment: CDR1 SNHLY and CDR2 FYNNEI. The data stem from a study of cytomegalovirus exposure and HLA in healthy donors. Study findings and constraints: Trimming of TCR beta V- and J-genes showed a link, identified in a later analysis, to a missense DCLRE1C variant.

PCR primers comprised 60 Vbeta and 13 Jbeta primers. The data were produced by immunoSEQ multiplex PCR, yet TCRdb's version contains in-frame clones alone and is incomplete. The data hold approximately 120,000 clones, with 65% to 75% observed a single time. The receptor was derived from a middle-aged man in good health and CMV-seropositive. The sample consisted of PBMCs. The rearrangement uses TRBV2 and TRBJ1-1, with TRBD1 matching over 8 bases. For the CDR3, the DNA is TGTGCCATAGAGGACAGGGACACTGAAGCTTTCTTT. It encodes CAIEDRDTEAFF.